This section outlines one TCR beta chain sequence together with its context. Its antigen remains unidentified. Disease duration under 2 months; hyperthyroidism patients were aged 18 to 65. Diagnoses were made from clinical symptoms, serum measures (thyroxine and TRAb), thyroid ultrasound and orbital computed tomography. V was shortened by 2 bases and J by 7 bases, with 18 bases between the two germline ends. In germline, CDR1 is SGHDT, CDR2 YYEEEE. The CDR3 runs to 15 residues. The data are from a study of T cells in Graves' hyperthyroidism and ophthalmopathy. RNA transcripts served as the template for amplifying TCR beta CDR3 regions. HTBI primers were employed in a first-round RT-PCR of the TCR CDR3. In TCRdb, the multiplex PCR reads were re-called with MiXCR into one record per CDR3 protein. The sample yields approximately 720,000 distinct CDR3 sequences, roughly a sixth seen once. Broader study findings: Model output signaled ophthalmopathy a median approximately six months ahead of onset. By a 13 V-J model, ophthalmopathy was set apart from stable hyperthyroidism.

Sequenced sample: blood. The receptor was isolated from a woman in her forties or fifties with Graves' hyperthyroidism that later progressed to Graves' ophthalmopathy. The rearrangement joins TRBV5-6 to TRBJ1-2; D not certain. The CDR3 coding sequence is TGTGCCAGCAGCTTTATCGGCCTTTCCTCGGGTGGCTACACCTTC. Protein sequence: CASSFIGLSSGGYTF. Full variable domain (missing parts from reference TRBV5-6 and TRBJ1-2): DAGVTQSPTHLIKTRGQQVTLRCSPKSGHDTVSWYQQALGQGPQFIFQYYEEEERQRGNFPDRFSGHQFPNYSSELNVNALLLGDSALYLCASSFIGLSSGGYTFGSGTRLTVV.